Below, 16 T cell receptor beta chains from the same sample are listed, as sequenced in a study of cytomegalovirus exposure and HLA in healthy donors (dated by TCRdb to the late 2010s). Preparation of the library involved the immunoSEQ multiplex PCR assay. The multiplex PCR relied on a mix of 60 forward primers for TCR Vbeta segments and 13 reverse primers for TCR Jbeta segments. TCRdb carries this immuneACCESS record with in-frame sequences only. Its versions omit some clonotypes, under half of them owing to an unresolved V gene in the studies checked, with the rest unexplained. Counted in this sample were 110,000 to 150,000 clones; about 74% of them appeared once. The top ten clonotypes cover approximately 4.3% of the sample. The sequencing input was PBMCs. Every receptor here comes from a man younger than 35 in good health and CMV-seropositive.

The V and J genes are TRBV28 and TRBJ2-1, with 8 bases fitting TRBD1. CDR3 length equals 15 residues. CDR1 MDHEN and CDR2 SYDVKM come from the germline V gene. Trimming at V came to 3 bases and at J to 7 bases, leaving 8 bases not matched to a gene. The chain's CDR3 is CASSLPGGPSNEQFF. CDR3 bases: TGTGCCAGCAGTTTGCCAGGGGGCCCGTCAAATGAGCAGTTCTTC.

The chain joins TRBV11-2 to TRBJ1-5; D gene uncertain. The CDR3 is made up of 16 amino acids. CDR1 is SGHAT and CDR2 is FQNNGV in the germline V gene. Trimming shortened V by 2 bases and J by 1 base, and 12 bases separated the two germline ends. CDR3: CASSLTGGLSNQPQHF. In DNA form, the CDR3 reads TGTGCCAGCAGCTTAACGGGAGGCTTAAGCAATCAGCCCCAGCATTTT. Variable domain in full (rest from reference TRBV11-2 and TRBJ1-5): EAGVAQSPRYKIIEKRQSVAFWCNPISGHATLYWYQQILGQGPKLLIQFQNNGVVDDSQLPKDRFSAERLKGVDSTLKIQPAKLEDSAVYLCASSLTGGLSNQPQHFGDGTRLSIL.

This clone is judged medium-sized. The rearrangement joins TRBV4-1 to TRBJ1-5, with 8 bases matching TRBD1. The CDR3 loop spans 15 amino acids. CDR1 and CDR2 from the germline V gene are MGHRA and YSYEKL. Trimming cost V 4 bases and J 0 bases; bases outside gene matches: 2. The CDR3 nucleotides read TGCGCCAGCAGCCCGACAGGGGTTAGCAATCAGCCCCAGCATTTT. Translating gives CASSPTGVSNQPQHF.

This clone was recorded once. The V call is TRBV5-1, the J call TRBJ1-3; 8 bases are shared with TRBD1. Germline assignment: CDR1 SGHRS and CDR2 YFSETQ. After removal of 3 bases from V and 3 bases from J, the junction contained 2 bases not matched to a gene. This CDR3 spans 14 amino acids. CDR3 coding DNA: TGCGCCAGCAGCTCGGACAGGGATGGAAACACCATATATTTT. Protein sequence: CASSSDRDGNTIYF.

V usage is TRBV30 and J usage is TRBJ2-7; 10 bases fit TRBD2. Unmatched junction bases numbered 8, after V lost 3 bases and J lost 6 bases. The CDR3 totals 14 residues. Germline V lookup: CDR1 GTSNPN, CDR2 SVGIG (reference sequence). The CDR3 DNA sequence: TGTGCCTGGAGGGTACAAGCGGGAGGGCGCGAGCAGTACTTC. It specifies CAWRVQAGGREQYF.

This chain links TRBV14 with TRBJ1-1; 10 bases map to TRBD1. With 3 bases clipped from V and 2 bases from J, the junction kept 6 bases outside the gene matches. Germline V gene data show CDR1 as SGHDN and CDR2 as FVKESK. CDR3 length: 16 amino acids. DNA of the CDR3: TGTGCCAGCAGCCAGCCCGGGACAGGGGACAACACTGAAGCTTTCTTT. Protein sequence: CASSQPGTGDNTEAFF.

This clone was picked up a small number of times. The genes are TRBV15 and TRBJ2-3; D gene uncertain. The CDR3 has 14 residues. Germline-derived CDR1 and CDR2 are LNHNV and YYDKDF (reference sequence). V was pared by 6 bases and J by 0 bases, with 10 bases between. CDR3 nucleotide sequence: TGTGCCACCAGGACCGACTCTAGCACAGATACGCAGTATTTT. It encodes CATRTDSSTDTQYF.

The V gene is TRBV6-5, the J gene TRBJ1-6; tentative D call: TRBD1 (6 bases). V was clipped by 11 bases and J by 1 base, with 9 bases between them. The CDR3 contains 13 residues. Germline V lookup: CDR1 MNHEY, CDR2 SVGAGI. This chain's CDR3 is CAVQGSYNSPLHF. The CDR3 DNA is TGTGCCGTACAGGGATCCTATAATTCACCCCTCCACTTT.

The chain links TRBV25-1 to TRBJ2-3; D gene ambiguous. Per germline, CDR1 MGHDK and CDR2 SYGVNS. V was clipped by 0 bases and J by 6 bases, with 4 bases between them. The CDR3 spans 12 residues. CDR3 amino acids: CASSEYRDTQYF. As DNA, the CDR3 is TGTGCCAGCAGTGAATATCGGGATACGCAGTATTTT.

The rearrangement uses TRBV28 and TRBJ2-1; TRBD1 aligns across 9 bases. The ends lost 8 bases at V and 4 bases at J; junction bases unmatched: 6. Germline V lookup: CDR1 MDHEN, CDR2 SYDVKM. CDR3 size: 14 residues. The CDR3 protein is CASRRDRVYNEQFF. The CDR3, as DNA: TGTGCCAGCCGTCGGGACAGGGTTTACAATGAGCAGTTCTTC.

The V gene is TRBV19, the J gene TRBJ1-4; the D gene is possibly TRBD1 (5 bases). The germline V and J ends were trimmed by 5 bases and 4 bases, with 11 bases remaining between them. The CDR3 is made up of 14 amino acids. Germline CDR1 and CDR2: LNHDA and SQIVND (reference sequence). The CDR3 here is CASSSRAINEKLFF. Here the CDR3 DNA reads TGTGCCAGTAGTTCCAGGGCGATTAATGAAAAACTGTTTTTT. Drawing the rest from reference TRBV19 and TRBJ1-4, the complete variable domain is DGGITQSPKYLFRKEGQNVTLSCEQNLNHDAMYWYRQDPGQGLRLIYYSQIVNDFQKGDIAEGYSVSREKKESFPLTVTSAQKNPTAFYLCASSSRAINEKLFFGSGTQLSVL.

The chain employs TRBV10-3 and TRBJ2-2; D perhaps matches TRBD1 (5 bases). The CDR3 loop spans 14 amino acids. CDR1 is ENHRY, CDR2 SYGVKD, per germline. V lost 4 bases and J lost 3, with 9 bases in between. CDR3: CAISVDTHTGELFF. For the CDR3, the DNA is TGTGCCATCAGTGTGGACACGCACACCGGGGAGCTGTTTTTT.

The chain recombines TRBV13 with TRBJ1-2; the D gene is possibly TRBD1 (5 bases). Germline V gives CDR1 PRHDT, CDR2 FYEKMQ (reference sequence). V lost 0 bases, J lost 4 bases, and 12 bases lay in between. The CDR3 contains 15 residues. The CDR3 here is CASSLGWGEGYGYTF. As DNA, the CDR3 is TGTGCCAGCAGCTTAGGCTGGGGGGAGGGCTATGGCTACACCTTC. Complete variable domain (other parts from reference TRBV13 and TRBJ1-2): AAGVIQSPRHLIKEKRETATLKCYPIPRHDTVYWYQQGPGQDPQFLISFYEKMQSDKGSIPDRFSAQQFSDYHSELNMSSLELGDSALYFCASSLGWGEGYGYTFGSGTRLTVV.

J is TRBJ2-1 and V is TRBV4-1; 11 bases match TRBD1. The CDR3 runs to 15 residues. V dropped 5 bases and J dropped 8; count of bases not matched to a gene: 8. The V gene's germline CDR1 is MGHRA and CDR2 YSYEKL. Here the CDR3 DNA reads TGCGCCAGCAGCTTACGGGGACAGGGGGATCATGAGCAGTTCTTC. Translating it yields CASSLRGQGDHEQFF.

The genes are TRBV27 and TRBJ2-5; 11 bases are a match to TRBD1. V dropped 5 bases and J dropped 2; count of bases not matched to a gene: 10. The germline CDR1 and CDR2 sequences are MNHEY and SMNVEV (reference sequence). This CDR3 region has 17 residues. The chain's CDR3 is CASSQLSGTGGQETQYF. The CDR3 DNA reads TGTGCCAGCAGTCAACTATCCGGGACAGGGGGGCAAGAGACCCAGTACTTC.

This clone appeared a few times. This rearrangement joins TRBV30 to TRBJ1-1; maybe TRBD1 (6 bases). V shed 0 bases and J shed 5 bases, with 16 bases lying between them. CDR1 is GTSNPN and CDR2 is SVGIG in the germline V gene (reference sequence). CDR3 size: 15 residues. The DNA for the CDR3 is TGTGCCTGGAGTGTATACGGGGGGCGAAGGACTGAAGCTTTCTTT. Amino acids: CAWSVYGGRRTEAFF.